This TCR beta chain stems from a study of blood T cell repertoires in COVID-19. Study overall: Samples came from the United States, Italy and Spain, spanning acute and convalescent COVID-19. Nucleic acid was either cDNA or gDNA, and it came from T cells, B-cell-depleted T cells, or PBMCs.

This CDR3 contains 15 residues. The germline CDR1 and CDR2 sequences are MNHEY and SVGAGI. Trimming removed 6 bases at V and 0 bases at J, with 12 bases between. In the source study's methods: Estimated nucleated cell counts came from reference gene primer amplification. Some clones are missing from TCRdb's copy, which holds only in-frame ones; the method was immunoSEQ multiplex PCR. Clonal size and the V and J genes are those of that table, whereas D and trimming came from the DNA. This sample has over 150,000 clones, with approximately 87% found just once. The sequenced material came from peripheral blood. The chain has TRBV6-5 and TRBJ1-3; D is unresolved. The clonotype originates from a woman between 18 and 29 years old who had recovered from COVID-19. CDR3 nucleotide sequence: TGTGCCAGCAGGCCTACAGCAGACTCTGGAAACACCATATATTTT. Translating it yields CASRPTADSGNTIYF.